The text below deals with one T cell receptor (beta chain). Clones were sequenced by immunoSEQ multiplex PCR, and TCRdb holds only the in-frame ones, with some missing. Of approximately 97,000 clones listed, about 85% are singletons. CDR3 length: 13 amino acids. Trimming cost V 3 bases and J 4 bases; bases outside gene matches: 1. This entry belongs to a study of blood T cell repertoires in COVID-19. The overall study: Italy, Spain and the United States were the sources of the convalescent and acute COVID-19 samples.

This chain links TRBV12-3 or TRBV12-4 with TRBJ1-1; TRBD1 agrees at 8 bases. This sequence was found in a man in his fifties with active COVID-19. The sequenced sample was peripheral blood. CDR3: CASSFDRGTEAFF. In DNA, the CDR3 is TGTGCCAGCAGTTTCGACAGGGGCACTGAAGCTTTCTTT.